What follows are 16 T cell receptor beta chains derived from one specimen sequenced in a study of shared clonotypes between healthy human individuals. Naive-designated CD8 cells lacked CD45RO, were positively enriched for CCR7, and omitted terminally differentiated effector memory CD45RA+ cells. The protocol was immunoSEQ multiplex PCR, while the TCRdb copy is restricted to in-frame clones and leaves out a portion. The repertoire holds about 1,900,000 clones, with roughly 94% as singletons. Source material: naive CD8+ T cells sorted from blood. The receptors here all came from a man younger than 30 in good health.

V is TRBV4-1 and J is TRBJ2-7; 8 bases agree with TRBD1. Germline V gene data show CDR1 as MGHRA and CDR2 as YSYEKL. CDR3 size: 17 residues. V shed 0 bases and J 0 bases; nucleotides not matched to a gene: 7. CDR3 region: CASSQEDRVLSSYEQYF. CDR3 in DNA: TGCGCCAGCAGCCAAGAGGACAGGGTACTGAGCTCCTACGAGCAGTACTTC.

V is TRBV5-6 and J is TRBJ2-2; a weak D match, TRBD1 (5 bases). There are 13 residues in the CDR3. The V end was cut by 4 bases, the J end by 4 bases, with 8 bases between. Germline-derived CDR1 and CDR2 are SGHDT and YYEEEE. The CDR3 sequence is CASSEDITGELFF. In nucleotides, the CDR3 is TGTGCCAGCAGCGAGGACATCACCGGGGAGCTGTTTTTT.

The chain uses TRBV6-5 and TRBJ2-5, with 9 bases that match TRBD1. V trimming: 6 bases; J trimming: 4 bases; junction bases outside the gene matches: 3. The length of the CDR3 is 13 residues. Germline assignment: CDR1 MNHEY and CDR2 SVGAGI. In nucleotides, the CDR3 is TGTGCCAGCAGAGACAGGGGGAGAGAGACCCAGTACTTC. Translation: CASRDRGRETQYF.

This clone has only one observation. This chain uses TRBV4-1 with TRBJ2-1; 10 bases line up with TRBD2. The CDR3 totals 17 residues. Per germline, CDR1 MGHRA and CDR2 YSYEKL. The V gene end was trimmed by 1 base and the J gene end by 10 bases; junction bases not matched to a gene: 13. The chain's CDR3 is CASSQGVLLAGEGEQFF. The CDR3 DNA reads TGCGCCAGCAGCCAAGGTGTTCTTCTAGCGGGAGAAGGCGAGCAGTTCTTC.

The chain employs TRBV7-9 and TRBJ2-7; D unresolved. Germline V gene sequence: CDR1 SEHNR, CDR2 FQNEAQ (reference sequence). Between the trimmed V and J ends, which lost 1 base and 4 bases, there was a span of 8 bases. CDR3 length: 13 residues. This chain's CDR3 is CASSLELGYEQYF. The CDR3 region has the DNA TGTGCCAGCAGCTTAGAATTGGGATACGAGCAGTACTTC.

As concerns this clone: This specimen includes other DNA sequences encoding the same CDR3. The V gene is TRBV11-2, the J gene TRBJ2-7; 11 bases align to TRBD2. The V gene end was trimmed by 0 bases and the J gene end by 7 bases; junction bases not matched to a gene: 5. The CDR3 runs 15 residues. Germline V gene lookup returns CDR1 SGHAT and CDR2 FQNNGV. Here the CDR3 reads CASSLDLLAGVEQYF. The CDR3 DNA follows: TGTGCCAGCAGCTTAGATCTACTAGCGGGAGTGGAGCAGTACTTC.

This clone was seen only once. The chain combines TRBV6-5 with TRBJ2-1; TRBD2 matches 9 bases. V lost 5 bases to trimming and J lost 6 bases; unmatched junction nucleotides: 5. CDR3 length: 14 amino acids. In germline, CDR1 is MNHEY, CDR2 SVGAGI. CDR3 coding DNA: TGTGCCAGCAGTCCCGGGACTAGCATCAATGAGCAGTTCTTC. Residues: CASSPGTSINEQFF.

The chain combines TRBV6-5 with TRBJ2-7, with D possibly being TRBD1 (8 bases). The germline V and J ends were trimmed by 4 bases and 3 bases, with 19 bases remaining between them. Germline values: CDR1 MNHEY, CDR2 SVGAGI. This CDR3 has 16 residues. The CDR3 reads CASSFSPDREGYEQYF. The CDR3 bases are TGTGCCAGCAGTTTCTCCCCGGACAGGGAGGGCTACGAGCAGTACTTC.

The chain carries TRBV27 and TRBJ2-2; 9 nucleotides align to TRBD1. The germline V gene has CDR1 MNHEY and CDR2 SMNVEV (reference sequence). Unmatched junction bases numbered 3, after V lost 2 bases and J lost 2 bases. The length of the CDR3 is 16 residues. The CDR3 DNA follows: TGTGCCAGCAGTTTAGAGGGACAGGGAAACACCGGGGAGCTGTTTTTT. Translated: CASSLEGQGNTGELFF.

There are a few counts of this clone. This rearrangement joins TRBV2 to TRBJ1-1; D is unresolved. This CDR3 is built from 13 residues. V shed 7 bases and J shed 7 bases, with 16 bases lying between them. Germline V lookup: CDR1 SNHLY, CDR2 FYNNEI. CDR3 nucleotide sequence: TGTGCCAGCACCGAGGCACCACTCTTTGAAGCTTTCTTT. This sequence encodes CASTEAPLFEAFF.

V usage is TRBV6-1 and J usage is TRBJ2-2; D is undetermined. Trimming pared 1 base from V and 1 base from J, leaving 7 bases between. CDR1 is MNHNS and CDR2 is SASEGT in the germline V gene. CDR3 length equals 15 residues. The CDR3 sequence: CASSEGYRNTGELFF. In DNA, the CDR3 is TGTGCCAGCAGTGAAGGATATCGGAACACCGGGGAGCTGTTTTTT.

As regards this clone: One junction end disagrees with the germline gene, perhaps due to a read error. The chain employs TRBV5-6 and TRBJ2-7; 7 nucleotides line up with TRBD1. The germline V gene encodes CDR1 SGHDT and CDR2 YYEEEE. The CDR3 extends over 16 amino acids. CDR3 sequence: CASSLEGTATSHEQYF. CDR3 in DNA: TGTGCCAGCAGCTTGGAGGGGACAGCTACCTCCCACGAGCAGTACTTC.

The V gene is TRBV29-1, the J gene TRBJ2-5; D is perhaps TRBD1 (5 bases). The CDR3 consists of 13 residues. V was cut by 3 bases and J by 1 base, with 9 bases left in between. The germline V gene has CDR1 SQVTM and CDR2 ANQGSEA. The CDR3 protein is CSVETASQETQYF. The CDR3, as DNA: TGCAGCGTTGAGACAGCCAGCCAAGAGACCCAGTACTTC.

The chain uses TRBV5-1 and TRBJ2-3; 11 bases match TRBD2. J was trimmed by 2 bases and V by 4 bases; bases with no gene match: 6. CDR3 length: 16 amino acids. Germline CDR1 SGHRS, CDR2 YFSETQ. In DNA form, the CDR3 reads TGCGCCAGCAGCCCCGGGACTAGCGGAATCACAGATACGCAGTATTTT. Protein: CASSPGTSGITDTQYF.

The chain's CDR3 is CASSPGQGVGEQYF. CDR3 nucleotide sequence: TGCGCCAGCAGCCCAGGACAGGGGGTTGGCGAGCAGTACTTC. This chain connects TRBV4-1 to TRBJ2-7; 10 bases agree with TRBD1. The CDR3 extends over 14 amino acids. Trimming cost V 4 bases and J 6 bases; bases outside gene matches: 6. The germline V gene has CDR1 MGHRA and CDR2 YSYEKL.

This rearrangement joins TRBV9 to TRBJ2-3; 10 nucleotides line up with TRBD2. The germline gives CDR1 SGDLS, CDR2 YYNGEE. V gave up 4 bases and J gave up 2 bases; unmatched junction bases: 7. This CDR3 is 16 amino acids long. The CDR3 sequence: CASSQGLAELTDTQYF. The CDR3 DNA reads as TGTGCCAGCAGCCAAGGACTAGCGGAGCTCACAGATACGCAGTATTTT.